A single sample gave rise to the 4 T cell receptor beta chains below, sequenced in a study of technical replicates of blood from a few donors. Produced via immunoSEQ multiplex PCR; TCRdb's table is partial and in-frame only. In the table there are roughly 80,000 clones, over 75% of which are singletons. Material for sequencing was T cells isolated from PBMCs. The receptors derive from a human donor in good health.

The V and J genes are TRBV13 and TRBJ2-7; a possible D gene is TRBD1 (6 bases). With 3 bases removed from V and 2 bases from J, the gap between germline ends came to 17 bases. Germline CDR1 reads PRHDT; CDR2 reads FYEKMQ (reference sequence). There are 16 residues in the CDR3. This chain's CDR3 is CASSFPTGSPAYEQYF. The CDR3 bases are TGTGCCAGCAGCTTCCCGACAGGATCCCCCGCCTACGAGCAGTACTTC.

The chain recombines TRBV4-3 with TRBJ2-7; D possibly corresponds to TRBD2 (6 bases). V was clipped by 1 base and J by 3 bases, with 16 bases between them. Germline CDR1 and CDR2: LGHNA and YSLEER. This CDR3 is built from 16 residues. In DNA, the CDR3 is TGCGCCAGCAGCCAAGTCCTCCTCGCGGGATACTACGAGCAGTACTTC. It encodes CASSQVLLAGYYEQYF.

The CDR3 here is CASSLVHGVNTEAFF. CDR3 coding DNA: TGTGCCAGCAGCTTGGTACACGGGGTTAACACTGAAGCTTTCTTT. J is TRBJ1-1 and V is TRBV5-4; no definite D call. This CDR3 comprises 15 residues. Deletions cut 0 bases from V and 2 bases from J, with 11 bases between. From germline, CDR1 is SGHNT and CDR2 YYREEE (reference sequence). The variable domain in full, with the rest retrieved from reference TRBV5-4 and TRBJ1-1, is ETGVTQSPTHLIKTRGQQVTLRCSSQSGHNTVSWYQQALGQGPQFIFQYYREEENGRGNFPPRFSGLQFPNYSSELNVNALELDDSALYLCASSLVHGVNTEAFFGQGTRLTVV.

V usage is TRBV6-5 and J usage is TRBJ2-2; D is undetermined. The CDR3 sequence is 15 residues long. The ends were cut back, 2 bases at V and 6 bases at J, with 13 bases in the middle. Germline V gene data show CDR1 as MNHEY and CDR2 as SVGAGI. The CDR3 DNA follows: TGTGCCAGCAGTTACGGATACGGGTCCCCCGGGGAGCTGTTTTTT. It is translated as CASSYGYGSPGELFF.